These 6 T cell receptor beta chains were sequenced from one sample in a study of blood T cell repertoires in COVID-19. TCRdb's copy holds only in-frame clones and misses some; the assay was immunoSEQ multiplex PCR. Of 65,000 or so clones listed, over 75% were seen once; the top ten hold approximately 15%. Material: peripheral blood. The receptors originated from a man older than 75 with acute or convalescent COVID-19.

The chain has TRBV6-5 and TRBJ1-5; 7 nucleotides align to TRBD1. Germline lookup yields CDR1 MNHEY and CDR2 SVGAGI. The trim removed 6 bases at V and 5 bases at J, leaving 4 bases unmatched. This CDR3 spans 13 amino acids. This CDR3 is CASRRQGDQPQHF. The CDR3 DNA sequence: TGTGCCAGCAGAAGACAGGGAGATCAGCCCCAGCATTTT.

The chain links TRBV6-5 to TRBJ1-2; D is possibly TRBD1 (5 bases). This CDR3 comprises 11 residues. The ends were cut back, 6 bases at V and 6 bases at J, with 8 bases in the middle. CDR1 and CDR2 from the germline V gene are MNHEY and SVGAGI. In DNA form, the CDR3 reads TGTGCCAGCAGGGGGCTGGATGGCTACACCTTC. It encodes CASRGLDGYTF.

There are a few counts of this clone. The chain employs TRBV5-1 and TRBJ2-1; 7 bases line up with TRBD2. The V gene end was trimmed by 0 bases and the J gene end by 8 bases; junction bases not matched to a gene: 5. This CDR3 region has 14 residues. The germline CDR1 and CDR2 sequences are SGHRS and YFSETQ. The CDR3 loop reads CASSLDSGFYEQFF. CDR3 in DNA: TGCGCCAGCAGCTTGGATAGCGGGTTCTATGAGCAGTTCTTC.

This chain uses TRBV10-1 with TRBJ2-1; 9 bases are a match to TRBD2. The CDR3 spans 15 residues. The trim removed 3 bases at V and 5 bases at J, leaving 5 bases unmatched. CDR1 is WNHNN, CDR2 SYGVQD, per germline (reference sequence). The CDR3 protein is CASSDLSGGHNEQFF. The CDR3 DNA is TGCGCCAGCAGTGACCTTAGCGGGGGACACAATGAGCAGTTCTTC.

This clone was recorded a few times. This chain links TRBV18 with TRBJ2-7; 7 nucleotides match TRBD1. Germline CDR1 and CDR2: KGHSH and LQKENI. V was clipped by 3 bases and J by 3 bases; unmatched bases: 2. The CDR3 totals 13 residues. CDR3 coding DNA: TGTGCCAGCTCACCCGGGACAGACTACGAGCAGTACTTC. Protein product: CASSPGTDYEQYF.

CDR3 coding DNA: TGTGCAAGTCGCTTAGCCCCAGACAGGGCCTACATTAGCAATCAGCCCCAGCATTTT. Protein product: CASRLAPDRAYISNQPQHF. The chain couples TRBV12-2 to TRBJ1-5; the D call in the table, TRBD1, was not verified against the DNA. TRBV12-2 is a pseudogene locus. The CDR3 consists of 19 residues.